What follows are 15 T cell receptor beta chains derived from one specimen sequenced in a study. TCRdb re-analysed the 5' RACE reads in MiXCR, keeping a single row per CDR3 protein. The repertoire holds about 11,000 distinct CDR3 sequences, with about 50% as singletons. Sequences were obtained from tumor-infiltrating naive CD4+ T cells sorted from the breast tumor. Stated subset: naive CD4+ T cells, CD4+CD45RA+CD25-. The receptors shown here come from a female donor with breast cancer.

A few counts support this clonotype. The chain has TRBV7-2 and TRBJ1-5; D call uncertain. This CDR3 contains 13 residues. The germline gives CDR1 SGHTA, CDR2 FQGNSA. V gave up 2 bases and J gave up 7 bases, with 9 bases separating them. The CDR3 sequence is CASSLSYRQPQHF. CDR3 bases: TGTGCCAGCAGCTTAAGTTATCGGCAGCCCCAGCATTTT.

The rearrangement links TRBV12-3 or TRBV12-4 to TRBJ1-3; D is uncertain. Trimming cost V 6 bases and J 4 bases, with 16 bases left between them. This CDR3 comprises 15 residues. The CDR3 reads CASSPPGLRGNTIYF. The CDR3 coding sequence is TGTGCCAGCAGCCCCCCTGGCCTTCGCGGAAACACCATATATTTT.

This clonotype came up a few times. The rearrangement uses TRBV7-2 and TRBJ2-5; 7 bases align to TRBD1. The germline CDR1 and CDR2 sequences are SGHTA and FQGNSA. CDR3 size: 15 residues. V was pared by 5 bases and J by 5 bases, with 11 bases of the junction left unmatched. The CDR3 is CASSPQTGKLETQYF. CDR3 DNA: TGTGCCAGCAGCCCCCAGACAGGGAAACTCGAGACCCAGTACTTC.

In this sample, this clonotype turned up a few times. This rearrangement joins TRBV7-2 to TRBJ2-1; TRBD2 matches 12 bases. The length of the CDR3 is 16 residues. Losses at the gene ends were 5 bases for V and 8 bases for J; bases not matched to a gene: 10. Germline loops: CDR1 SGHTA, CDR2 FQGNSA. CDR3 DNA: TGTGCCAGCAGCCCTATCCTAGCGGGAGGGCCCTATGAGCAGTTCTTC. Its translation is CASSPILAGGPYEQFF.

This sequence joins TRBV7-3 and TRBJ2-1; D ambiguous. This CDR3 spans 14 amino acids. The V gene's germline CDR1 is SGHTA and CDR2 FQGTGA. The V end was cut by 5 bases, the J end by 4 bases, with 12 bases between. CDR3 DNA: TGTGCCAGCAGCGTAGATCCCGCTTACAATGAGCAGTTCTTC. Its translation: CASSVDPAYNEQFF.

This clonotype was detected only once. The CDR3 DNA reads TGCAGTGCTAGAGATCTTCCTAGCGGGACCTACAATGAGCAGTTCTTC. Amino acids: CSARDLPSGTYNEQFF. The chain carries TRBV20-1 and TRBJ2-1; 9 bases line up with TRBD2. Germline loops: CDR1 DFQATT, CDR2 SNEGSKA (reference sequence). The CDR3 runs to 16 residues. After removal of 0 bases from V and 2 bases from J, the junction contained 5 bases not matched to a gene.

The chain employs TRBV11-3 and TRBJ2-1, with D possibly being TRBD1 or TRBD2 (5 bases each). Trimming pared 0 bases from V and 7 bases from J, leaving 7 bases between. From germline, CDR1 is SGHNT and CDR2 YENEEA. The CDR3 has 13 amino acids. The CDR3 DNA is TGTGCCAGCAGCTTAGATTGGGGGAATGAGCAGTTCTTC. Translated, it gives CASSLDWGNEQFF.

This chain uses TRBV6-2 or TRBV6-3 with TRBJ2-4; TRBD2 aligns across 8 bases. This CDR3 contains 15 residues. The ends lost 8 bases at V and 4 bases at J; junction bases unmatched: 10. Germline CDR1 MNHEY, CDR2 SVGEGT. The CDR3 loop reads CASRQREIVKNIQYF. In DNA form, the CDR3 reads TGTGCCAGCCGTCAGCGGGAGATTGTGAAAAACATTCAGTACTTC.

The chain has TRBV7-8 and TRBJ2-7, with D possibly being TRBD2 (8 bases). V was trimmed by 5 bases and J by 3 bases, leaving 14 bases between them. Looked up from germline, CDR1 is SGHVS and CDR2 is FQNEAQ. This CDR3 region has 14 residues. Written as DNA, the CDR3 is TGTGCCAGCAGCCCAGGGGGGACTAGCTACGAGCAGTACGTC. It translates to CASSPGGTSYEQYV.

Regarding this clonotype: One end of the junction varies from germline; a read error may be responsible. The V and J genes are TRBV12-3 or TRBV12-4 and TRBJ2-4; the D is unclear. The CDR3 extends over 14 amino acids. The CDR3 is CAGSPTRSQNIQYF. For the CDR3, the DNA is TGTGCCGGCAGTCCTACACGGAGCCAAAACATTCAGTACTTC.

The rearrangement joins TRBV6-6 to TRBJ1-3; D remains unclear. Trimming left V 7 bases short and J 4 bases short, with 14 bases between. Germline CDR1 MNHNY, CDR2 SVGAGI (reference sequence). This CDR3 has 14 residues. CDR3: CASTQKTEGNTIYF. CDR3 DNA sequence: TGTGCCAGCACGCAAAAGACGGAGGGAAACACCATATATTTT.

This clonotype was detected only a few times. The chain recombines TRBV7-3 with TRBJ2-2; the match to TRBD1 covers 11 bases. With V trimmed by 5 bases and J by 5 bases, 1 base remained unmatched. Germline CDR1 SGHTA, CDR2 FQGTGA. The CDR3 has 14 amino acids. DNA of the CDR3: TGTGCCAGCAGCAGGGACAGGGGGACCGGGGAGCTGTTTTTT. Protein sequence: CASSRDRGTGELFF. The variable domain in full, completed from reference TRBV7-3 and TRBJ2-2, reads GAGVSQTPSNKVTEKGKYVELRCDPISGHTALYWYRQSLGQGPEFLIYFQGTGAADDSGLPNDRFFAVRPEGSVSTLKIQRTERGDSAVYLCASSRDRGTGELFFGEGSRLTVL.

This clonotype was detected once. A clone one base away is much larger, so this may be a read error. J is TRBJ2-5 and V is TRBV20-1; 9 bases fit TRBD2. This CDR3 has 12 amino acids. Germline V CDR1 and CDR2: DFQATT, SNEGSKA (reference sequence). In nucleotides, the CDR3 is TGCAGTTCCACGCGGGGGGGAGAGACCAAGTACTTC. It yields the protein CSSTRGGETKYF.

V and J are TRBV5-6 and TRBJ2-3; 12 bases match TRBD2. The CDR3 totals 16 residues. CDR1 is SGHDT and CDR2 is YYEEEE in the germline V gene. Trimming at V came to 3 bases and at J to 6 bases, leaving 8 bases not matched to a gene. The CDR3 DNA reads TGTGCCAGCAGCTCAAGACTAGCGGGGGCCTGGGATACGCAGTATTTT. This sequence encodes CASSSRLAGAWDTQYF. Looking up the rest from reference TRBV5-6 and TRBJ2-3 gives the full variable domain: DAGVTQSPTHLIKTRGQQVTLRCSPKSGHDTVSWYQQALGQGPQFIFQYYEEEERQRGNFPDRFSGHQFPNYSSELNVNALLLGDSALYLCASSSRLAGAWDTQYFGPGTRLTVL.

V is TRBV7-2 and J is TRBJ2-5, with D perhaps TRBD2 (5 bases). Germline V CDR1 and CDR2: SGHTA, FQGNSA. This CDR3 region has 14 residues. Trimming left V 3 bases short and J 2 bases short, with 10 bases between. The DNA of the CDR3 is TGTGCCAGCAGCTTTGATCGGGGACAAGAGACCCAGTACTTC. Translated: CASSFDRGQETQYF. Supplemented by reference TRBV7-2 and TRBJ2-5, the full variable domain reads GAGVSQSPSNKVTEKGKDVELRCDPISGHTALYWYRQSLGQGLEFLIYFQGNSAPDKSGLPSDRFSAERTGGSVSTLTIQRTQQEDSAVYLCASSFDRGQETQYFGPGTRLLVL.